This T cell receptor beta chain came from a study of T cell repertoires in cytomegalovirus infection. One entry per CDR3 protein, called by TCRdb with MiXCR from the reads. Among about 830,000 distinct CDR3 sequences listed, over 25% were seen once. Overall study results and limits: Dominant in the ex vivo response were TCR beta clonotypes restricted by HLA-C and specific for CMV.

Regarding this clonotype: The antigen is unknown.

This TCR came from a human donor in good health (CMV status not recorded). Some clones in this sample may be carry-over from other donors' samples. This material consisted of cultured CD8+ T cells from PBMCs, taken from culture after CMV antigen stimulation.

The CDR3 loop reads CASSPDRGVPLGSPLHF. The CDR3 nucleotides read TGTGCCAGCAGTCCGGACAGGGGCGTCCCCCTCGGATCACCCCTCCACTTT. The chain is built from TRBV27 and TRBJ1-6, with TRBD1 matching over 9 bases. The CDR3 covers 17 residues. The V segment lost 5 bases and the J segment 10 bases; nucleotides outside the gene matches: 15. Germline lookup yields CDR1 MNHEY and CDR2 SMNVEV (reference sequence).